Below are 23 T cell receptor beta chains sequenced from a single sample in a study of tumor-infiltrating lymphocytes in primary liver carcinoma. Unsorted bulk tissue (about 20-32 mg) underwent RNA and DNA co-extraction. Priming with a constant-region primer yielded TCR beta cDNA from about 500 ng total RNA. Three nested multiplex PCR rounds, a slightly modified ARM-PCR method, built the TCR beta libraries. A C-beta reverse primer and TRBV1-TRBV30 forward primers served in each of the first two PCR rounds, at about 10 cycles apiece. One entry per CDR3 protein, called by TCRdb with MiXCR from the multiplex PCR reads. The sample carries 90,000 to 150,000 distinct CDR3 sequences, 55% to 75% recorded once. The material sequenced was liver tumor tissue from sampling region 1. As for subset: tumor region T1, superior pole. The source is a woman aged 60-75 years with primary liver carcinoma and hepatitis B virus infection.

Comments on this clonotype: Relative to the germline gene, one junction end is altered; a read error may explain this. The chain employs TRBV11-2 and TRBJ2-7; no reliable D call. Germline CDR1 reads SGHAT; CDR2 reads FQNNGV. CDR3 size: 14 residues. CDR3 nucleotide sequence: TGTGCCAACAGCTCATGGGGTCCGTCCTACGAGCAGTACTTC. Amino acid sequence: CANSSWGPSYEQYF.

This rearrangement joins TRBV7-8 to TRBJ1-5, with D unclear. V lost 4 bases, J lost 7 bases, and 20 bases lay in between. CDR3 size: 16 residues. Germline loops: CDR1 SGHVS, CDR2 FQNEAQ. Here the CDR3 DNA reads TGTGCCAGCAGCTCGACGAGAGTGGGCTCGTGGCAGCCCCAGCATTTT. This encodes CASSSTRVGSWQPQHF. The whole variable domain, filled in from reference TRBV7-8 and TRBJ1-5, reads GAGVSQSPRYKVAKRGQDVALRCDPISGHVSLFWYQQALGQGPEFLTYFQNEAQLDKSGLPSDRFFAERPEGSVSTLKIQRTQQEDSAVYLCASSSTRVGSWQPQHFGDGTRLSIL.

About this clonotype: This sequence may be a read error, since a much larger clone differs from it by one base. The chain employs TRBV12-2 and TRBJ2-7. TRBV12-2 represents a pseudogene. The CDR3 consists of 15 residues. The CDR3 reads CASRLAPSGISEQYF. The CDR3, as DNA: TGTGCAAGTCGCTTAGCGCCTAGCGGGATCAGCGAGCAGTACTTC.

As concerns this clonotype: Just one base apart from a much larger clone, this may be a read error. V usage is TRBV4-1 and J usage is TRBJ1-5; 9 positions agree with TRBD1. The CDR3 consists of 16 residues. The germline V gene has CDR1 MGHRA and CDR2 YSYEKL. After removal of 3 bases from V and 5 bases from J, the junction contained 8 bases not matched to a gene. This chain's CDR3 is CASSHADRGRDQPQHF. Here the CDR3 DNA reads TGCGCCAGCAGCCATGCGGACAGGGGAAGGGATCAGCCCCAGCATTTT.

As to this clonotype: The junction and the germline gene differ at one end; a read error may be behind it. The V and J genes are TRBV5-6 and TRBJ2-5; D not certain. Germline values: CDR1 SGHDT, CDR2 YYEEEE. CDR3 size: 14 residues. The CDR3 here is CANSLYTKKETQYF. The CDR3 bases are TGTGCCAACAGCTTGTACACCAAAAAAGAGACCCAGTACTTC.

To note about this clonotype: A single base separates this from a much larger clone, so it may be a read error. The chain recombines TRBV6-5 with TRBJ1-1; no clear D. This CDR3 spans 12 amino acids. Germline V gene sequence: CDR1 MNHEY, CDR2 SVGAGI. V gave up 5 bases and J gave up 7 bases, with 11 bases separating them. CDR3 DNA: TGTGCCAGCAGTCCCTTCGGAGGTGAAGCTTTCTTT. Its translation: CASSPFGGEAFF.

This clonotype was picked up a small number of times. The V gene is TRBV20-1, the J gene TRBJ1-2, with D possibly matching TRBD1 (5 bases). Germline CDR1 DFQATT, CDR2 SNEGSKA (reference sequence). CDR3 size: 14 residues. Trimming stripped 1 base from V and 7 bases from J, with 16 bases between. This chain's CDR3 is CSARGPGERFGYTF. The CDR3 DNA sequence: TGCAGTGCTAGAGGTCCGGGGGAGAGATTTGGCTACACCTTC.

The chain employs TRBV7-8 and TRBJ2-7, with a tentative D call TRBD2 (6 bases). The CDR3 is 15 amino acids. Germline V gives CDR1 SGHVS, CDR2 FQNEAQ. The V and J ends lost 5 bases and 7 bases respectively, with 21 bases between them. The CDR3 sequence is CASSVRKGPAGEQYF. DNA for the CDR3: TGTGCCAGCAGCGTACGGAAGGGGCCGGCGGGGGAGCAGTACTTC.

Comments on this clonotype: A clone one base away is much larger, so this may be a read error. The final CDR3 position lacks the conserved phenylalanine or tryptophan, pointing to a likely read error. The chain carries TRBV6-1 and TRBJ1-1, with a tentative D call TRBD1 (6 bases). V shed 7 bases and J shed 6 bases, with 18 bases lying between them. Germline loops: CDR1 MNHNS, CDR2 SASEGT. CDR3 length equals 14 residues. CDR3 DNA sequence: TGTGCCAGCATGGGCGGGGGGGGCGCGGCTGAAGCTTTCTTA. Its translation: CASMGGGGAAEAFL.

Notes on this clonotype: It may be a read error: a sequence one base away is much more abundant. The J gene is TRBJ1-2, the V gene TRBV6-2 or TRBV6-3; D not resolved. V was trimmed by 3 bases and J by 1 base, leaving 9 bases between them. CDR1 is MNHEY and CDR2 is SVGEGT in the germline V gene. CDR3 size: 14 residues. In DNA, the CDR3 is TGTGCCAGCAGTTATGGCAAGGGTAACTATGGCTACACCTTC. This codes for CASSYGKGNYGYTF.

This clonotype was seen once. At one end, the junction sequence differs from germline, possibly due to a read error. The CDR3 nucleotides read TGTGCCTGCAGCTTAGAGTCAGCGAGTGTGCAGTTCTTC. It specifies CACSLESASVQFF. This chain links TRBV11-2 with TRBJ2-1; D call uncertain. Germline CDR1 and CDR2: SGHAT and FQNNGV. This CDR3 comprises 13 residues. The variable domain in full, with the rest retrieved from reference TRBV11-2 and TRBJ2-1, is EAGVAQSPRYKIIEKRQSVAFWCNPISGHATLYWYQQILGQGPKLLIQFQNNGVVDDSQLPKDRFSAERLKGVDSTLKIQPAKLEDSAVYLCACSLESASVQFFGPGTRLTVL.

Remarks on this clonotype: One junction end does not reproduce the germline sequence, and a read error may be involved. The chain employs TRBV6-5 and TRBJ1-1; D ambiguous. Germline V gene sequence: CDR1 MNHEY, CDR2 SVGAGI. The length of the CDR3 is 11 residues. For the CDR3, the DNA is TGTACCAGTAGTGGATACACTGAAGCTTTCTTT. Encoded protein: CTSSGYTEAFF.

A remark on this clonotype: This is likely a read error, given that the CDR3 carries no conserved phenylalanine or tryptophan at its end. J is TRBJ2-1 and V is TRBV28; D might be TRBD2 (6 bases). Germline V lookup: CDR1 MDHEN, CDR2 SYDVKM. The CDR3 runs to 16 residues. The V end lost 7 bases, the J end lost 7 bases, and 23 bases lay between the germline ends. The CDR3 loop is CASTATNGRSPNEQFL. The CDR3 DNA reads as TGTGCCAGCACCGCCACTAACGGGAGATCTCCTAATGAGCAGTTCTTA.

This clonotype appeared a few times. The DNA of the CDR3 is TGTGCCATCAACGAGGGGTTCACAGATACGCAGTATTTT. Encoded protein: CAINEGFTDTQYF. The V call is TRBV10-3, the J call TRBJ2-3; the D gene could be TRBD1 or TRBD2 (5 bases each). The CDR3 runs to 13 residues. Germline values: CDR1 ENHRY, CDR2 SYGVKD. The V end lost 7 bases, the J end lost 2 bases, and 10 bases lay between the germline ends.

The chain couples TRBV6-5 to TRBJ2-2; the D is unclear. Trimming pared 0 bases from V and 2 bases from J, leaving 16 bases between. Germline CDR1 reads MNHEY; CDR2 reads SVGAGI. The CDR3 is made up of 18 amino acids. The CDR3 reads CASSYSIRHARNTGELFF. In nucleotides, the CDR3 is TGTGCCAGCAGTTACTCGATTCGGCACGCGAGAAACACCGGGGAGCTGTTTTTT.

This clonotype was counted at least ten times. This chain joins TRBV6-5 and TRBJ2-3; no firm D call. Germline V gene sequence: CDR1 MNHEY, CDR2 SVGAGI. The germline V and J ends were trimmed by 0 bases and 8 bases, with 9 bases remaining between them. The CDR3 has 13 amino acids. The CDR3 nucleotides read TGTGCCAGCAGTTACTCGATAGTTTCTACGCAGTATTTT. Amino acid sequence: CASSYSIVSTQYF.

Comment on this clonotype: This sequence may be a read error, since a much larger clone differs from it by one base. The chain combines TRBV29-1 with TRBJ1-1, with a weak D call TRBD1 (6 bases). Trimming stripped 4 bases from V and 0 bases from J, with 24 bases between. The CDR3 is 18 residues long. CDR1 is SQVTM, CDR2 ANQGSEA, per germline. In DNA, the CDR3 is TGCAGCGTTGTAGCGAGGCTGGGGGGCTATAGGGTGAACACTGAAGCTTTCTTT. Its protein is CSVVARLGGYRVNTEAFF.

The chain has TRBV6-5 and TRBJ2-3, with D perhaps matching TRBD1 (5 bases). TRBJ1-5 explains the end of the DNA better; the J call may be wrong. CDR3 length: 16 residues. The V gene's germline CDR1 is MNHEY and CDR2 SVGAGI. CDR3 amino acids: CASSYRGLAVRDTQHF. The CDR3 DNA reads as TGTGCCAGCAGTTACCGGGGACTAGCGGTCAGGGATACGCAGCATTTT.

In its sample, this clonotype was seen many times. This rearrangement joins TRBV4-1 to TRBJ2-7; D is unresolved. Trimming cost V 2 bases and J 2 bases, with 13 bases left between them. CDR3 size: 15 residues. Germline CDR1 and CDR2: MGHRA and YSYEKL. This CDR3 is CASSQSDGLTYEQYF. The CDR3 DNA reads as TGCGCCAGCAGCCAAAGCGACGGGTTAACCTACGAGCAGTACTTC.

This clonotype was seen ten or more times. This chain uses TRBV11-2 with TRBJ2-6; maybe TRBD2 (5 bases). The V end lost 8 bases, the J end lost 0 bases, and 8 bases lay between the germline ends. Germline assignment: CDR1 SGHAT and CDR2 FQNNGV. This CDR3 is built from 14 residues. CDR3 nucleotides: TGTGCCAGCCGGAGGAACTCTGGGGCCAACGTCCTGACTTTC. Translated, it gives CASRRNSGANVLTF.

As for this clonotype: The germline gene is not matched at one end of the junction; a read error may be the cause. For the CDR3, the DNA is TGTGCTAGCAGCTCTCAGGGAAGGTTCTACGAGCAGTACTTC. This sequence encodes CASSSQGRFYEQYF. The chain recombines TRBV7-9 with TRBJ2-7, with D maybe TRBD1 (5 bases). Germline V CDR1 and CDR2: SEHNR, FQNEAQ (reference sequence). The CDR3 spans 14 residues. The full variable domain, rest sourced from reference TRBV7-9 and TRBJ2-7, is DTGVSQNPRHKITKRGQNVTFRCDPISEHNRLYWYRQTLGQGPEFLTYFQNEAQLEKSRLLSDRFSAERPKGSFSTLEIQRTEQGDSAMYLCASSSQGRFYEQYFGPGTRLTVT.

This clonotype came up once. This may arise from a read error, as a much more abundant clone is one base away. The genes are TRBV28 and TRBJ2-7; 8 nucleotides align to TRBD1. The CDR3 extends over 15 amino acids. Germline lookup yields CDR1 MDHEN and CDR2 SYDVKM. The CDR3 DNA is TGTGTCAGCAGTCAAACCGGGACAGGCGCCTACGAGCAGTACTTC. Translating gives CVSSQTGTGAYEQYF.

The CDR3: CASSLTTRKNIQYF. The CDR3 DNA reads as TGTGCCAGCAGCTTAACGACAAGAAAAAACATTCAGTACTTC. This chain links TRBV11-2 with TRBJ2-4, with D unresolved. V lost 2 bases to trimming and J lost 4 bases, with 9 bases between them. Germline V lookup: CDR1 SGHAT, CDR2 FQNNGV. This CDR3 spans 14 amino acids.